This TCR beta chain was identified in a study of immune heterogeneity within non-small cell lung tumors. This clonotype appeared many times. Amplification of the TCR beta CDR3 was achieved through multiplex PCR with 32 V and 13 J primers. MiXCR, run by TCRdb on the multiplex PCR reads, gives a single entry per CDR3 protein. The sample lists 20,000 or so distinct CDR3 sequences; 27% were seen once. Template input, which was bulk tumor genomic DNA, totaled roughly 600 ng per sample. While surgery was under way, several biopsies spaced far apart were taken per primary tumor. Surgery that was curative in intent was performed on patients with untreated, newly diagnosed non-small cell lung cancer. Trimming cost V 5 bases and J 3 bases; bases outside gene matches: 9. The CDR3 has 15 residues. The germline gives CDR1 MNHNS, CDR2 SASEGT.

The sequence came from a man aged 35 to 55 with non-small cell lung cancer. The sample consisted of lung tumor tissue. The genes are TRBV6-1 and TRBJ2-7, with TRBD1 matching over 8 bases. The CDR3 protein is CASSWIGTGHYEQYF. CDR3 bases: TGTGCCAGCAGTTGGATCGGGACAGGACACTACGAGCAGTACTTC.